This T cell receptor beta chain was retrieved from a study of T cell repertoires in breast cancer. Study in general: Samples were breast cancer tumors, lymph nodes and blood from patients, and control blood.

The study's findings and limits: Tumor-free sentinel nodes shared only roughly 2.1% of tumor TCRs; involved nodes shared roughly 7%.

Primers covering all TCR V genes were used in emulsion RT-PCR on CD8+ T cells. CD8+ T cells were positively selected and incubated overnight in about 9.3 IU/mL IL-2. About this clonotype itself: The antigen is undetermined.

Unpaired genes were suppressed by blocking oligonucleotides during a second nested PCR. Emulsion RT-PCR used about 5,000-280,000 T cells and C-region, Stepout, V-region primers. TCRdb itself ran the emulsion pairing reads through MiXCR, one entry per CDR3 protein. The table includes roughly 40,000 distinct CDR3 sequences, under 60% detected once. Germline lookup yields CDR1 SGHDT and CDR2 YYEEEE. The V and J ends lost 2 bases and 3 bases respectively, with 11 bases between them. The CDR3 extends over 14 amino acids. This receptor was identified in a pool of human donors with breast cancer or a healthy control (not recorded which). The sequencing sample was made of CD8+ T cells. The V and J genes are TRBV5-6 and TRBJ1-1; D perhaps matches TRBD1 (5 bases). The CDR3 region is CASSFRDGDTEAFF. The CDR3 coding sequence is TGTGCCAGCAGCTTCCGGGACGGAGACACTGAAGCTTTCTTT.